These 19 T cell receptor beta chains originate from one sample sequenced in a study of T cells in Graves' hyperthyroidism and ophthalmopathy. Amplification targeted TCR beta CDR3 regions from RNA transcripts. The study used the HTBI primer set for a first-round RT-PCR of the TCR CDR3. Each CDR3 protein gets one entry after TCRdb re-called the multiplex PCR reads with MiXCR. The sample lists more than 550,000 distinct CDR3 sequences; around a sixth were seen once. The sample consisted of blood. These TCRs come from a woman between 50 and 59 years old with Graves' hyperthyroidism that later progressed to Graves' ophthalmopathy.

This clonotype was observed many times. The J gene is TRBJ1-5, the V gene TRBV12-3 or TRBV12-4, with D possibly matching TRBD1 (5 bases). The CDR3 contains 15 residues. Trimming took off 1 base at V and 0 bases at J, with 7 bases between the two ends. The DNA of the CDR3 is TGTGCCAGCAGTTTAGGCAGGGTTAGCAATCAGCCCCAGCATTTT. It is translated as CASSLGRVSNQPQHF.

In its sample, this clonotype was seen a few times. The V and J genes are TRBV6-1 and TRBJ2-1; 14 bases agree with TRBD2. The CDR3 length is 16 residues. Germline V gene lookup returns CDR1 MNHNS and CDR2 SASEGT. The trim removed 7 bases at V and 4 bases at J, leaving 6 bases unmatched. The CDR3 nucleotides are TGTGCCAGCACCCGGACTAGCGGGGGGCGTTACAATGAGCAGTTCTTC. This encodes CASTRTSGGRYNEQFF.

This clonotype was seen a few times. The gene calls are TRBV19 and TRBJ2-1; TRBD2 agrees at 9 bases. The trim removed 3 bases at V and 4 bases at J, leaving 16 bases unmatched. Germline values: CDR1 LNHDA, CDR2 SQIVND (reference sequence). The CDR3 contains 19 residues. CDR3 DNA sequence: TGTGCCAGTAGTATGGCCAGCGGGGGGACTCAACCCCATTACAATGAGCAGTTCTTC. Its translation: CASSMASGGTQPHYNEQFF.

This rearrangement joins TRBV9 to TRBJ2-1; D possibly uses TRBD1 or TRBD2 (5 bases each). CDR3 length: 14 amino acids. Germline loops: CDR1 SGDLS, CDR2 YYNGEE. Trimming removed 1 base at V and 9 bases at J, with 14 bases between. The chain's CDR3 is CASSVYEGSAEQFF. The CDR3 DNA is TGTGCCAGCAGCGTATATGAGGGGTCCGCTGAGCAGTTCTTC.

In this sample, this clonotype turned up many times. The V and J genes are TRBV7-9 and TRBJ2-5; D may match TRBD1 or TRBD2 (6 bases each). Trimming cost V 10 bases and J 5 bases, with 17 bases left between them. Per germline, CDR1 SEHNR and CDR2 FQNEAQ (reference sequence). The CDR3 is 13 residues long. The CDR3 here is CATSGWRGETQYF. The CDR3 DNA reads as TGTGCCACCTCTGGGTGGAGGGGGGAGACCCAGTACTTC.

The table lists this clonotype with a few counts. The junction departs from the called germline gene at one end, perhaps through a read error. The chain carries TRBV9 and TRBJ2-3; 8 bases fit TRBD2. This CDR3 has 17 residues. Germline CDR1 is SGDLS and CDR2 is YYNGEE. The CDR3 coding sequence is TGTGCCAACAGCTCTCCCAGAGGGACTAGTCTGACAGATACGCAGTATTTT. Its translation: CANSSPRGTSLTDTQYF.

The rearrangement links TRBV7-2 to TRBJ1-5, with unresolved D. Germline V gene sequence: CDR1 SGHTA, CDR2 FQGNSA. The CDR3 runs to 14 residues. V lost 1 base to trimming and J lost 3 bases, with 7 bases between them. The CDR3 reads CASSLDPNNQPQHF. The CDR3 nucleotides are TGTGCCAGCAGCTTAGATCCAAACAATCAGCCCCAGCATTTT.

This rearrangement joins TRBV7-9 to TRBJ1-2; D possibly corresponds to TRBD1 (5 bases). This CDR3 has 15 amino acids. The germline V and J ends were trimmed by 1 base and 2 bases, with 11 bases remaining between them. Germline CDR1 reads SEHNR; CDR2 reads FQNEAQ (reference sequence). CDR3 bases: TGTGCCAGCAGCTTAGTGGGGCTCCAAAACTATGGCTACACCTTC. Its translation: CASSLVGLQNYGYTF. Using reference TRBV7-9 and TRBJ1-2 for the parts outside the CDR3, the full variable domain is DTGVSQNPRHKITKRGQNVTFRCDPISEHNRLYWYRQTLGQGPEFLTYFQNEAQLEKSRLLSDRFSAERPKGSFSTLEIQRTEQGDSAMYLCASSLVGLQNYGYTFGSGTRLTVV.

This clonotype was observed at least ten times. The chain links TRBV20-1 to TRBJ1-1, with unresolved D. V shed 2 bases and J shed 7 bases, with 17 bases lying between them. Looked up from germline, CDR1 is DFQATT and CDR2 is SNEGSKA (reference sequence). The CDR3 covers 14 residues. CDR3 sequence reads: CSARIPGVRVEAFF. CDR3 DNA sequence: TGCAGTGCTAGAATCCCCGGGGTCCGGGTTGAAGCTTTCTTT.

This clonotype appeared a few times. The V and J genes are TRBV5-6 and TRBJ2-7, with a weak D call TRBD1 (5 bases). This CDR3 is built from 15 residues. Trimming removed 0 bases at V and 0 bases at J, with 10 bases between. CDR1 SGHDT and CDR2 YYEEEE come from the germline V gene. This chain's CDR3 is CASSLGGYSSYEQYF. DNA of the CDR3: TGTGCCAGCAGCTTGGGGGGCTATAGCTCCTACGAGCAGTACTTC.

CDR3 sequence reads: CASSARTGRYNEQFF. The CDR3 region has the DNA TGTGCCAGCAGTGCCCGGACAGGGCGATACAATGAGCAGTTCTTC. The chain recombines TRBV2 with TRBJ2-1; 8 positions agree with TRBD1. V dropped 4 bases and J dropped 4; count of bases not matched to a gene: 6. Germline CDR1 reads SNHLY; CDR2 reads FYNNEI. The CDR3 covers 15 residues.

This clonotype was detected many times. The genes are TRBV2 and TRBJ1-4; 7 nucleotides agree with TRBD1. V lost 7 bases and J lost 5; bases outside the gene matches: 10. The CDR3 is 15 residues long. Germline loops: CDR1 SNHLY, CDR2 FYNNEI. CDR3 sequence (DNA): TGTGCCAGCAAAGGTAGCCAGGGGGAGAATGAAAAACTGTTTTTT. Translation: CASKGSQGENEKLFF. The whole variable domain, remainder taken from reference TRBV2 and TRBJ1-4, is EPEVTQTPSHQVTQMGQEVILRCVPISNHLYFYWYRQILGQKVEFLVSFYNNEISEKSEIFDDQFSVERPDGSNFTLKIRSTKLEDSAMYFCASKGSQGENEKLFFGSGTQLSVL.

This clonotype was detected a few times. The gene calls are TRBV11-2 and TRBJ2-2, with TRBD1 matching 8 bases. The germline gives CDR1 SGHAT, CDR2 FQNNGV. The V segment lost 0 bases and the J segment 6 bases; nucleotides outside the gene matches: 12. CDR3 length: 18 amino acids. CDR3 coding DNA: TGTGCCAGCAGCTTAGATTTCCGGGACAGGACCTCCCCCGGGGAGCTGTTTTTT. It is translated as CASSLDFRDRTSPGELFF.

V and J are TRBV4-2 and TRBJ2-1; 10 bases map to TRBD1. The CDR3 has 16 residues. Germline V gene lookup returns CDR1 LGHNA and CDR2 YNFKEQ. The J segment lost 7 bases and the V segment lost 0 bases, leaving 6 bases of the junction unmatched. CDR3: CASSQDSRDRGNEQFF. DNA for the CDR3: TGTGCCAGCAGCCAAGACAGCCGGGACAGGGGAAATGAGCAGTTCTTC.

The chain employs TRBV27 and TRBJ2-1; a possible D gene is TRBD1 (6 bases). The CDR3 runs 15 residues. The V end was cut by 10 bases, the J end by 0 bases, with 16 bases between. Germline V gene sequence: CDR1 MNHEY, CDR2 SMNVEV (reference sequence). The CDR3: CATKELQGSYNEQFF. The CDR3 region has the DNA TGTGCCACCAAAGAGCTACAGGGCTCCTACAATGAGCAGTTCTTC.

This clonotype was observed a few times. This rearrangement joins TRBV20-1 to TRBJ2-1; 8 bases are a match to TRBD2. Germline V gene data show CDR1 as DFQATT and CDR2 as SNEGSKA (reference sequence). The CDR3 is 17 amino acids. After removal of 0 bases from V and 4 bases from J, the junction contained 11 bases not matched to a gene. CDR3 in DNA: TGCAGTGCTAGAGAAGCGCTTCGGGGGGGGACTTACAATGAGCAGTTCTTC. Its protein product is CSAREALRGGTYNEQFF.

This clonotype was detected a few times. This chain joins TRBV7-9 and TRBJ2-3, with D tentatively TRBD1 (5 bases). CDR1 SEHNR and CDR2 FQNEAQ come from the germline V gene (reference sequence). Trimming took 3 bases from V and 0 from J, leaving 10 bases between them. The CDR3 is 15 amino acids. CDR3 in amino acids: CASSFKGLSTDTQYF. CDR3 nucleotides: TGTGCCAGCAGCTTTAAGGGGTTAAGCACAGATACGCAGTATTTT. Drawing the rest from reference TRBV7-9 and TRBJ2-3, the complete variable domain is DTGVSQNPRHKITKRGQNVTFRCDPISEHNRLYWYRQTLGQGPEFLTYFQNEAQLEKSRLLSDRFSAERPKGSFSTLEIQRTEQGDSAMYLCASSFKGLSTDTQYFGPGTRLTVL.

This clonotype was seen ten or more times. The chain links TRBV20-1 to TRBJ1-1; a possible D gene is TRBD1 (5 bases). This CDR3 has 14 residues. The V end was cut by 0 bases, the J end by 4 bases, with 12 bases between. The V gene's germline CDR1 is DFQATT and CDR2 SNEGSKA (reference sequence). The CDR3 coding sequence is TGCAGTGCTAGAGATGCGTGGGGGGGCACTGAAGCTTTCTTT. It translates to CSARDAWGGTEAFF.

This clonotype occurred many times. This sequence joins TRBV20-1 and TRBJ2-1; 11 positions match TRBD2. The CDR3 sequence is 15 residues long. Looked up from germline, CDR1 is DFQATT and CDR2 is SNEGSKA (reference sequence). V lost 0 bases and J lost 4; bases outside the gene matches: 2. CDR3 loop: CSARDPSGGYNEQFF. The CDR3 region has the DNA TGCAGTGCTAGAGACCCTAGCGGGGGGTACAATGAGCAGTTCTTC.